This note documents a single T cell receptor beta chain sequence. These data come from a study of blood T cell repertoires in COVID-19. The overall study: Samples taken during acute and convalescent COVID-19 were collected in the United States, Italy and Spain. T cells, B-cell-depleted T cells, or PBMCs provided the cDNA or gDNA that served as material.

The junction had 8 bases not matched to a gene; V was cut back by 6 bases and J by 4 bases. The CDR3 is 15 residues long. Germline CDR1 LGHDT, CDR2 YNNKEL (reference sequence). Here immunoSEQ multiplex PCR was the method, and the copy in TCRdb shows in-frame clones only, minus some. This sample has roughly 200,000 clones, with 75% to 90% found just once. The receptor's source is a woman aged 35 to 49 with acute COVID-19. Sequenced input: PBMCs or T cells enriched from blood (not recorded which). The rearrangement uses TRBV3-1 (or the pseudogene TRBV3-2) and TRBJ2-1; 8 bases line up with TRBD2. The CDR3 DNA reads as TGTGCCAGCAGGGGTGGCGGGGGGACGTACAATGAGCAGTTCTTC. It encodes CASRGGGGTYNEQFF.